This TCR beta chain derives from a study of blood T cells in healthy people across ages. A sample-barcoded 5' primer and a J-beta primer mix were used in a second PCR of about 7 to 12 cycles. TCRdb re-called the 5' RACE reads through MiXCR, storing one row per CDR3 protein. The sample holds approximately 800,000 distinct CDR3 sequences, more than 45% seen once. The donors, aged roughly 6 to 95, were healthy Caucasians from Russia. About 10 milliliters of peripheral blood were drawn from each donor into EDTA-treated tubes. Isolation yielded PBMCs, at least 6.5 million per sample, in every case. The CDR3 length is 13 residues. Germline V CDR1 and CDR2: DFQATT, SNEGSKA (reference sequence). V was cut by 6 bases and J by 3 bases, with 15 bases left in between.

Material: blood. The chain couples TRBV20-1 to TRBJ2-7; maybe TRBD1 (6 bases). This TCR was sampled from a young man in good health. CDR3 in DNA: TGCAGTGCCCTGCAGGGGAACTACTACGAGCAGTACTTC. It specifies CSALQGNYYEQYF.